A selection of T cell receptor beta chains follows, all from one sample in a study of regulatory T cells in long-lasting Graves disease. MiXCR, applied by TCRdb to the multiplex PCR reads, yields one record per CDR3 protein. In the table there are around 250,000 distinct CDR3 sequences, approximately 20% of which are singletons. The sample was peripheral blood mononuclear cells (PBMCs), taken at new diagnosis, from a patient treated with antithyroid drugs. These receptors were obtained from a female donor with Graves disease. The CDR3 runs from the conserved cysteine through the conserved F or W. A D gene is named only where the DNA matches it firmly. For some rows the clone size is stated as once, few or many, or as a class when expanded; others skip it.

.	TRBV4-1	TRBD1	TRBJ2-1	TGCGCCAGCAGCCAAGTATCGGGGTCAGGGGGCGCGAGAAATGAGCAGTTCTTC	CASSQVSGSGGARNEQFF
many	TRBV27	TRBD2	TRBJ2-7	TGTGCCAGCAGTTCACTAGCGGGATCCGAGCAGTACTTC	CASSSLAGSEQYF
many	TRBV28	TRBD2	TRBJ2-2	TGTGCCAGCACCCGGCGAGGAGCGGGAGGCCTACGGGAGCTGTTTTTT	CASTRRGAGGLRELFF
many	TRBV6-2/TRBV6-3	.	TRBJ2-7	TGTGCCAGCAGTGAAAACGTCCGCGGTTACGAGCAGTACTTC	CASSENVRGYEQYF
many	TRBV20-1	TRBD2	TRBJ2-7	TGCAGTGCTAGTCCTGGCGGGAGGGGCGAGGAGCAGTACTTC	CSASPGGRGEEQYF
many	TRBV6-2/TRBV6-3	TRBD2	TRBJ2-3	TGTGCCAGCAGTGAGGGGGCGGGAGGGCCCGAAGATACGCAGTATTTT	CASSEGAGGPEDTQYF
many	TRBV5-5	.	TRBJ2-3	TGTGCCAGCAGCTTGGAACAGGGAGACACAGATACGCAGTATTTT	CASSLEQGDTDTQYF
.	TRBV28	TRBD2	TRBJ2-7	TGTGCCAGCAGGGCAGCTAGCGGGAGGTACGAGCAGTACTTC	CASRAASGRYEQYF
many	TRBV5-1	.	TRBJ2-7	TGCGCCAGCAGCTTGGGGGGTTTTGAGGACGAGCAGTACTTC	CASSLGGFEDEQYF
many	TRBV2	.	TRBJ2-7	TGTGCCAGCAGTGAAGCGGACAGTTCCTACGAGCAGTACTTC	CASSEADSSYEQYF
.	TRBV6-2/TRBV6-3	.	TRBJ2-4	TGTGCCAGCAGTTACTCGATTTTGGCCAAAAACATTCAGTACTTC	CASSYSILAKNIQYF
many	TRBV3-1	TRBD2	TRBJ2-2	TGTGCCAGCAGCCCTGGGGCCCCGGGACTAGCGGGATCCGGGGAGCTGTTTTTT	CASSPGAPGLAGSGELFF
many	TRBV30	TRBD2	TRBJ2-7	TGTGCCTGGAGTGGCGGGAGCGGGCACGAGCAGTACTTC	CAWSGGSGHEQYF
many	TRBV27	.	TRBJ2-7	TGTGCCAGCAGCCCCGGGGCCGGGACCTACGAGCAGTACTTC	CASSPGAGTYEQYF
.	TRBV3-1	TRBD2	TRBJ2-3	TGTGCCAGCACCCTGGGACTAGCATCAGATACGCGGTATTTT	CASTLGLASDTRYF
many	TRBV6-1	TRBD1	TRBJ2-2	TGTGCCAGCACGGCGACAGGGTTGTCCGGGGAGCTGTTTTTT	CASTATGLSGELFF
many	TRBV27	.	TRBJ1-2	TGTGCCAGCAGTCCACGAGGACGGATCTATGGCTACACCTTC	CASSPRGRIYGYTF
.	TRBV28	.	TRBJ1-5	TGTGCCAGCAGTACCGGGATTAGCAATCAGCCCCAGCATTTT	CASSTGISNQPQHF
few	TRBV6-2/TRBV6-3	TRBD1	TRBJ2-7	TGCGCCAGCACCCACCCGGACAGGGACTCCTACGGGCAGTACTTC	CASTHPDRDSYGQYF
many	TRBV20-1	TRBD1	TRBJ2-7	TGCAGTGCTCGATCGGGACAGGCGGACTACGAGCAGTACTTC	CSARSGQADYEQYF
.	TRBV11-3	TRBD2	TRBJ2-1	TGTGCCAGCAGCTTAGAAAGACTAGCGGGAGCTTACAATGAGCAGTTCTTC	CASSLERLAGAYNEQFF
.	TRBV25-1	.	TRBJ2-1	TGTGCCAGCAGTGAGGCGACAGTGCAGTTCTTC	CASSEATVQFF
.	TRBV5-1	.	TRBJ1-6	TGCGCCAGCAGCTTTGGGAGGAATTCACCCCTCCACTTT	CASSFGRNSPLHF
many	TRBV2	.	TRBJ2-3	TGTGCCAGCAGCTTGGAGGGGCCGTTCACAGATACGCAGTATTTT	CASSLEGPFTDTQYF
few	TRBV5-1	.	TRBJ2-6	TGCGCCAGCAGCTTACCACTCGACTCTGGGGCCAACGTCCTGACTTTC	CASSLPLDSGANVLTF
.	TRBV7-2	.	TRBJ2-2	TGTGCCACCCGGGACCGAAAGACCGGGGAGCTGTTTTTT	CATRDRKTGELFF
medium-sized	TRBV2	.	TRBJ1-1	TGTGCCAGCAGTGTAGGGAGCACTGAAGCTTTCTTT	CASSVGSTEAFF
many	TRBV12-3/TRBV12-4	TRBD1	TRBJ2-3	TGTGCCAGCAGTTTAGAGACAGGGTTTGTGGATACGCAGTATTTT	CASSLETGFVDTQYF
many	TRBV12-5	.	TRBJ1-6	TGTGCTAGTGGTCCTGTACCGGGGGATCACTCACCCCTCCACTTT	CASGPVPGDHSPLHF
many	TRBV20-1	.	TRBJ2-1	TGCAGTGCTAGGGGCGGCCCTGGCGCGGAGCAGTTCTTC	CSARGGPGAEQFF
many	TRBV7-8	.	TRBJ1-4	TGTGCCAGCAGCTTAGAACCGGCCCGAACTGAAAAACTGTTTTTT	CASSLEPARTEKLFF
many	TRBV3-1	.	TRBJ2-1	TGTGCCAGCAGCCAAGCTTCGACAACCCGGTCCTACAATGAGCAGTTCTTC	CASSQASTTRSYNEQFF
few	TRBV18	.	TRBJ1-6	TGTGCCAGCTCACCACGGGGCCGAGGGGGTAATTCACCCCTCCACTTT	CASSPRGRGGNSPLHF
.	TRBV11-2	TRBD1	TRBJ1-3	TGTGCCAGCAGCTTAAGTACAGGGGTTGGAAACACCATATATTTT	CASSLSTGVGNTIYF
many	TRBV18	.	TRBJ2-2	TGTGCCAGCTCTCCGGATAGCACCGGGGAGCTGTTTTTT	CASSPDSTGELFF
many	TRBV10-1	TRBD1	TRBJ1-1	TGCGCCAGCAGTAAGACAGGGGCACCTGAAGCTTTCTTT	CASSKTGAPEAFF
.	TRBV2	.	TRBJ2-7	TGTGCCAGCGCATGGGCCCGCTACGAGCAGTACTTC	CASAWARYEQYF
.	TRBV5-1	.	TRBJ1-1	TGCGCCAGCAGCTTGGCAGTCAGGGAGGACGCTTTCTTT	CASSLAVREDAFF